The rows below give T cell receptor beta chains drawn from one sample of a study of blood T cell repertoires in COVID-19. Sequencing was performed with immunoSEQ multiplex PCR; in TCRdb, only in-frame clones are kept and a portion is missing. The table includes some 200,000 clones, 75% to 85% detected once. The specimen was peripheral blood. These receptors were collected from a man aged 50 to 59 with active or convalescent COVID-19. Both conserved end residues are part of each CDR3. D genes are given only for firm matches. Rows may omit the clone size; those that give it use once, few, many or a size class.

clone_size	v_call	d_call	j_call	cdr3_nt	cdr3_aa
NA	TRBV2	TRBD1	TRBJ2-5	TGTGCCAGCAGAGAAAGGGACGGGACAGGGGGAGAGACCCAGTACTTC	CASRERDGTGGETQYF
few	TRBV7-3	NA	TRBJ2-1	TGTGCCAGCAGCCGGACACCTTACAATGAGCAGTTCTTC	CASSRTPYNEQFF
NA	TRBV13	NA	TRBJ1-1	TGTGCCAGCAGCTTAGAACAGCCTTCTGAAGCTTTCTTT	CASSLEQPSEAFF
NA	TRBV6-5	TRBD1	TRBJ1-2	TGTGCCAGCAAAGTCCGGGACAGGGGGGACTATGGCTACACCTTC	CASKVRDRGDYGYTF
NA	TRBV5-4	TRBD2	TRBJ2-1	TGTGCCAGCAGCCGGTGGGGGGGATCCTACAATGAGCAGTTCTTC	CASSRWGGSYNEQFF
NA	TRBV4-1	NA	TRBJ2-1	TGCGCCAGCAGCCCCCGGGCGGGGGCAAAAATATACAATGAGCAGTTCTTC	CASSPRAGAKIYNEQFF
NA	TRBV19	NA	TRBJ1-4	TGTGCCAGTAGTAGATGGGACACCGGGGAAAAACTGTTTTTT	CASSRWDTGEKLFF
NA	TRBV4-3	TRBD1	TRBJ1-4	TGCGCCAGCAGCCCCGGACAGACAGGGGCCTGGGAAAAACTGTTTTTT	CASSPGQTGAWEKLFF
NA	TRBV7-2	TRBD2	TRBJ2-2	TGTGCCAGCAGCTTCCGGACTAGCGGGGGGCTAAACACCGGGGAGCTGTTTTTT	CASSFRTSGGLNTGELFF
NA	TRBV7-3	NA	TRBJ1-2	TGTGCCAGCAGCCCAGCGGGGTATGGCTACACCTTC	CASSPAGYGYTF
NA	TRBV7-9	NA	TRBJ2-7	TGTGCCAGCAGCACCCATTGGACAGATTCCTACGAGCAGTACTTC	CASSTHWTDSYEQYF
NA	TRBV7-9	NA	TRBJ1-4	TGTGCCAGCAGCTTCTGGGGGCAGGGTGAAAAACTGTTTTTT	CASSFWGQGEKLFF
NA	TRBV28	NA	TRBJ2-5	TGTGCCAGCAGCGACCTACTGGGGGGAGTTGAGACCCAGTACTTC	CASSDLLGGVETQYF
NA	TRBV5-1	TRBD1	TRBJ1-2	TGCGCCAGCAAGACAGGGACTTATGGCTACACCTTC	CASKTGTYGYTF
NA	TRBV19	TRBD1	TRBJ1-6	TGTGCCAGTAGTACCGACAGGGACAATTCACCCCTCCACTTT	CASSTDRDNSPLHF
NA	TRBV5-1	TRBD2	TRBJ2-5	TGCGCCAGCAGCTGGGGCGGCGGGAGTTTGGAGACCCAGTACTTC	CASSWGGGSLETQYF
NA	TRBV3-1/TRBV3-2	NA	TRBJ1-1	TGTGCCAGCAGCCTTTCGGGTGAAGCTTTCTTT	CASSLSGEAFF
NA	TRBV18	NA	TRBJ1-1	TGTGCCAGCTCACCACGGGTAGGGGAGAACACTGAAGCTTTCTTT	CASSPRVGENTEAFF
few	TRBV7-9	TRBD1	TRBJ2-1	TGTGCCAGCAGCTCAGGACAGGACTCCTACAATGAGCAGTTCTTC	CASSSGQDSYNEQFF
NA	TRBV5-1	NA	TRBJ2-2	TGCGCCACCCCCAGGGAAGGCACCGGGGAGCTGTTTTTT	CATPREGTGELFF
once	TRBV29-1	TRBD2	TRBJ2-5	TGCAGCGCCACCCGGACTAGCGGGATAGGAGAGACCCAGTACTTC	CSATRTSGIGETQYF
NA	TRBV6-2/TRBV6-3	TRBD2	TRBJ2-7	TGTGCCAGCAGCCCGGGACTAGCGGGCTACGAGCAGTACTTC	CASSPGLAGYEQYF
NA	TRBV7-8	TRBD1	TRBJ2-6	TGTGCCAGCAGCTTACCACCGGGACAGGGGGGATCTGGGGCCAACGTCCTGACTTTC	CASSLPPGQGGSGANVLTF
NA	TRBV28	TRBD1	TRBJ2-7	TGTGCCAGCAGTTTACCTCAGGGGGCAACACGCGAGCAGTACTTC	CASSLPQGATREQYF
NA	TRBV19	NA	TRBJ2-3	TGTGCCAGTGCCCGGGGGAGCACAGATACGCAGTATTTT	CASARGSTDTQYF
NA	TRBV2	NA	TRBJ2-7	TGTGCCAGCAGGACGGACAGTCACTCCTACGAGCAGTACTTC	CASRTDSHSYEQYF
NA	TRBV19	NA	TRBJ2-1	TGTGCCAGTAGTGGGGGGGACACCTCCTACAATGAGCAGTTCTTC	CASSGGDTSYNEQFF
NA	TRBV2	NA	TRBJ1-1	TGTGCCAGCAGGACGGACAACATGAACACTGAAGCTTTCTTT	CASRTDNMNTEAFF
NA	TRBV5-1	NA	TRBJ1-6	TGCGCCAGCAGCTTGGCCGGGAGGGGGAATAATTCACCCCTCCACTTT	CASSLAGRGNNSPLHF
NA	TRBV29-1	NA	TRBJ2-1	TGCAGCCGGAGGAGAGATCTCAATGAGCAGTTCTTC	CSRRRDLNEQFF
once	TRBV15	TRBD1	TRBJ1-2	TGTGCCACCAGCAGGGCTACGGACAGGCGCTATGGCTACACCTTC	CATSRATDRRYGYTF
NA	TRBV18	TRBD1	TRBJ1-5	TGTGCCAGCTCACCTAACTACCGGGACAGCCACTATAGCAATCAGCCCCAGCATTTT	CASSPNYRDSHYSNQPQHF
NA	TRBV5-6	TRBD1	TRBJ2-5	TGTGCCAGCAGCCGCGACAGGGGCCTAGTATACCAAGAGACCCAGTACTTC	CASSRDRGLVYQETQYF
few	TRBV28	TRBD1	TRBJ2-7	TGTGCCAGCAGTGGGACAGGGTGGGAGCAGTACTTC	CASSGTGWEQYF
NA	TRBV6-1	NA	TRBJ2-7	TGTGCCAGCAGTGCGCAACCACCGGGACTCTCCAATACCTACGAGCAGTACTTC	CASSAQPPGLSNTYEQYF
NA	TRBV13	NA	TRBJ1-3	TGTGCCAGCAGCTCCTCGCGGGAATCGGGAAACACCATATATTTT	CASSSSRESGNTIYF
few	TRBV7-2	NA	TRBJ2-1	TGTGCCAGCAGCCCATCGACTAGACCCATCCTTACCAATGAGCAGTTCTTC	CASSPSTRPILTNEQFF
NA	TRBV5-1	TRBD1	TRBJ1-1	TGCGCCAGCAGCCGGGGACAGGGTTCGAACACTGAAGCTTTCTTT	CASSRGQGSNTEAFF
NA	TRBV3-1/TRBV3-2	TRBD2	TRBJ2-1	TGTGCCAGCAGCCAAGTGCCCGGGGGAGGGGATGAGCAGTTCTTC	CASSQVPGGGDEQFF
NA	TRBV29-1	TRBD1	TRBJ1-1	TGCAGCGTTGAATCCCCAGAGTCTATTCTTCGACAGGGGGCGAGAGGAACGAGCACTGAAGCTTTCTTT	CSVESPESILRQGARGTSTEAFF
NA	TRBV9	NA	TRBJ2-6	TGTGCCAGCAGCCACCACAGGGCTGGGGCCAACGTCCTGACTTTC	CASSHHRAGANVLTF
NA	TRBV7-9	NA	TRBJ2-2	TGTGCCAGCAGCTTATTGGATCAGGGCCGCACCGGGGAGCTGTTTTTT	CASSLLDQGRTGELFF
once	TRBV7-3	TRBD1	TRBJ2-1	TGTGCCAGCAGCCTAGGACAGGGTGATCACAATGAGCAGTTCTTC	CASSLGQGDHNEQFF
NA	TRBV7-2	TRBD1	TRBJ2-3	TGTGCCAGCAGCTCTCAGCCGACAGGGTTCGGCACAGATACGCAGTATTTT	CASSSQPTGFGTDTQYF
few	TRBV28	TRBD1	TRBJ1-6	TGTGCCAGCAGTATACCGGGACAGGACCCTTCACCCCTCCACTTT	CASSIPGQDPSPLHF
NA	TRBV7-2	TRBD2	TRBJ2-7	TGTGCCAGCAGCTCCTTTGGGCCTCTAGCGGGAGGGTCCTACGAGCAGTACTTC	CASSSFGPLAGGSYEQYF